This TCR beta chain was sequenced for a study of PD-1 blockade in classical Hodgkin lymphoma (dated by TCRdb to the early 2020s). Regarding the complete study: To define a peripheral blood immune signature of response to PD-1 blockade in classical Hodgkin lymphoma, the study combined TCR beta sequencing with CyTOF.

As concerns this clone: What antigen it recognizes has not been identified. Base qualities are not at hand, and no much larger clone is one base apart.

General study outcomes and caveats: The study was limited to a single clinical trial cohort, and causes of repertoire differences, possibly disease activity or prior therapy, remained undefined. Baseline TCR diversity was reported to be lower in newly diagnosed patients than in healthy donors, and even lower in relapsed/refractory patients.

In the paper's terms, the time point label means: newly diagnosed, previously untreated cHL patient sample. Using a Miltenyi CD4+ T cell isolation kit, CD4+ T cells were purified from thawed PBMCs through magnetic negative selection. PBMCs from patients with newly diagnosed, previously untreated classical Hodgkin lymphoma were sequenced as a comparison group for the relapsed/refractory trial patients. Peripheral blood was collected in 8 mL Vacutainer Cell Preparation Tubes, from which PBMCs were isolated by centrifugation and then cryopreserved. Purified CD4+ and CD8+ fractions were prepared only for cases where an additional PBMC sample was available. On LS columns in a quadroMACS separator, the magnetically labelled cells were depleted, and the flow-through was collected as the purified fraction. Genomic DNA was extracted with the Qiagen DNeasy kit from unsorted PBMCs and from negatively selected CD4+ and CD8+ fractions. TCR beta CDR3 regions were subjected to amplification by immunoSEQ multiplex PCR with primers that anneal to V and J segments. Amplification bias was minimized using a synthetic immune receptor repertoire, and residual bias was removed computationally after sequencing. The original methods were these. Custom Python scripts were used to quantify repertoire diversity as the Shannon entropy index. The unsorted, CD4+ and CD8+ repertoires were each analyzed separately, with the exception of combined analyses, where CD4+ and CD8+ sequences were merged in silico. TCRdb carries this immuneACCESS record with in-frame sequences only. Its versions omit some clonotypes, under half of them owing to an unresolved V gene in the studies checked, with the rest unexplained. V and J calls plus clone size are reproduced from that table; the DNA served to infer D and trimming. Across this sample there are 25,000 to 30,000 clones, with roughly nine tenths seen only once. In total, the top ten clones hold 0.35% of the sample.

V gives up 6 bases and J gives up 0 bases, and the segment between their germline ends measures 9 bases. The germline V gene gives CDR1 as ENHRY and CDR2 as SYGVKD. There are 13 amino acids in the CDR3, from cysteine to phenylalanine inclusive. Only the CDR3 part of the read is kept: 39 bases, read in frame from the first base. The TCR sequence derives from a human donor with classical Hodgkin lymphoma. The source material was CD4+ T cells from blood. The chain employs TRBV10-3 and TRBJ2-7; the D segment cannot be called with confidence. The nucleotides are TGTGCCATCAGCGAAAGCAGCTCCTACGAGCAGTACTTC. Its translation reads: CAISESSSYEQYF.